This T cell receptor (beta chain) was recorded in a study of CD8 T cells in Susac syndrome. Germline V gives CDR1 SEHNR, CDR2 FQNEAQ (reference sequence). V lost 3 bases to trimming and J lost 6 bases, with 12 bases between them. The CDR3 covers 13 residues. RNA totalling about 0.5 to 1 ug underwent reverse transcription with random hexamers. Amplification of TCR beta CDR3 across 54 Vbeta and 13 Jbeta was performed with immunoSEQ multiplex PCR. TCRdb passed the immunoSEQ multiplex PCR reads through MiXCR, listing each CDR3 protein once. The profile shows around 160,000 distinct CDR3 sequences, about 94% of them singletons.

The sequence derives from a human donor in good health. The sequencing input was CD4+ T cells from PBMCs. This chain uses TRBV7-9 with TRBJ2-7, with D perhaps matching TRBD2 (5 bases). DNA for the CDR3: TGTGCCAGCAGCTTCACAACTGGGAGCGAGCAGTACTTC. Its translation: CASSFTTGSEQYF.